Detailed here is one T cell receptor beta chain. The CDR3 runs to 15 residues. Deletions cut 2 bases from V and 7 bases from J, with 17 bases between. This entry comes from a study of blood T cells in healthy people across ages. Primed by a sample-barcoded 5' primer and a J-beta primer mix, a second PCR proceeded for 7 to 11 cycles. TCRdb itself ran the 5' RACE reads through MiXCR, one entry per CDR3 protein. This sample has approximately 850,000 distinct CDR3 sequences, with 55% to 70% found just once. The chain is built from TRBV12-3 or TRBV12-4 and TRBJ1-2, with D maybe TRBD1 (6 bases). The TCR originated in a man aged 25-45 years in good health. The sample comprised blood. This chain's CDR3 is CASSLLGQGRSGYTF. The CDR3 DNA reads TGTGCCAGCAGTTTATTGGGGCAGGGGCGATCTGGCTACACCTTC.